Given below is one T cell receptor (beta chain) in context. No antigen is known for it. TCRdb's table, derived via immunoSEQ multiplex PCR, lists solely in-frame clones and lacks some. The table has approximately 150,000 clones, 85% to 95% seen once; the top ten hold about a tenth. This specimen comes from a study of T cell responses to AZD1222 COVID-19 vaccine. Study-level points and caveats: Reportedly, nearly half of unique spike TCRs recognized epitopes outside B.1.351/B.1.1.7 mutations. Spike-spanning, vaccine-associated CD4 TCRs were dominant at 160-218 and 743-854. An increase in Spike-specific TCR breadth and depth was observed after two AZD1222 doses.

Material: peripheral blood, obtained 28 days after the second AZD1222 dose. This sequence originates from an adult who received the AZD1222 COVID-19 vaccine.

CDR3 sequence (DNA): TGTGCCAGCAGCCTAGGGGGGTCGGACAATGAGCAGTTCTTC. Translation gives CASSLGGSDNEQFF. V is TRBV4-2 and J is TRBJ2-1; D is tentatively TRBD1 or TRBD2 (6 bases each). The CDR3 has 14 amino acids. The V and J ends lost 4 bases and 5 bases respectively, with 12 bases between them. Germline-derived CDR1 and CDR2 are LGHNA and YNFKEQ.